This T cell receptor beta chain emerged from a study of CD8 T cells in Susac syndrome. The V gene's germline CDR1 is SEHNR and CDR2 FQNEAQ (reference sequence). V gave up 5 bases and J gave up 3 bases, with 10 bases separating them. The CDR3 is 13 amino acids. RNA, at 0.5 to 1 ug, was reverse transcribed with random hexamers. One entry per CDR3 protein results from TCRdb running MiXCR on the immunoSEQ multiplex PCR reads. The sample carries about 240,000 distinct CDR3 sequences, roughly 95% recorded once. The sample comprised CD4+ T cells from PBMCs. This clonotype originated in a human donor with Susac syndrome. The chain has TRBV7-9 and TRBJ1-2; D is uncertain. Written as DNA, the CDR3 is TGTGCCAGCAGCCGTACAGAGGACTATGGCTACACCTTC. Encoded protein: CASSRTEDYGYTF.